This is a list of T cell receptor beta chains from one sample in a study of CD8+ T cells in alopecia areata. Profiling relied on immunoSEQ multiplex PCR, and the TCRdb table lists in-frame clones only, not all of them. The sample records approximately 180,000 clones, 50% to 60% being singletons. Here the sequenced sample was CD4+ T cells sorted from blood, taken at week 0. The receptors here all came from a human donor with alopecia areata. Both conserved end residues are part of each CDR3. A D gene is named only where the DNA matches it firmly. Clone size, where shown, is once, few, many, or a class for clones that have expanded.

V gene: TRBV4-2
D gene: -
J gene: TRBJ2-5
clone size: -
CDR3 protein: CASSQDRETQYF
CDR3 DNA: TGTGCCAGCAGCCAAGATCGAGAGACCCAGTACTTC

V gene: TRBV29-1
D gene: -
J gene: TRBJ1-2
clone size: -
CDR3 protein: CSVGDTKGEGYTF
CDR3 DNA: TGCAGCGTTGGGGACACAAAGGGAGAGGGCTACACCTTC

V gene: TRBV9
D gene: -
J gene: TRBJ2-6
clone size: few
CDR3 protein: CASSNGAGANVLTF
CDR3 DNA: TGTGCCAGCAGCAACGGGGCTGGGGCCAACGTCCTGACTTTC

V gene: TRBV6-1
D gene: -
J gene: TRBJ1-6
clone size: -
CDR3 protein: CASSELESSYNSPLHF
CDR3 DNA: TGTGCCAGCAGTGAACTTGAGAGCTCCTATAATTCACCCCTCCACTTT

V gene: TRBV29-1
D gene: -
J gene: TRBJ2-7
clone size: -
CDR3 protein: CSASGVSTYEQYF
CDR3 DNA: TGCAGCGCTTCTGGGGTCAGCACCTACGAGCAGTACTTC

V gene: TRBV7-9
D gene: -
J gene: TRBJ2-1
clone size: -
CDR3 protein: CASSLVGHGEQFF
CDR3 DNA: TGTGCCAGCAGCTTGGTGGGGCATGGTGAGCAGTTCTTC

V gene: TRBV19
D gene: -
J gene: TRBJ1-5
clone size: few
CDR3 protein: CASSKGGNSNQPQHF
CDR3 DNA: TGTGCCAGTAGTAAGGGGGGAAATAGCAATCAGCCCCAGCATTTT

V gene: TRBV29-1
D gene: -
J gene: TRBJ2-5
clone size: few
CDR3 protein: CSDWPQGNGETQYF
CDR3 DNA: TGCAGCGACTGGCCGCAGGGGAACGGAGAGACCCAGTACTTC

V gene: TRBV4-2
D gene: -
J gene: TRBJ1-2
clone size: few
CDR3 protein: CASRDSYGYTF
CDR3 DNA: TGTGCCAGCAGGGACAGCTATGGCTACACCTTC

V gene: TRBV7-9
D gene: -
J gene: TRBJ1-1
clone size: few
CDR3 protein: CASSLGGANTEAFF
CDR3 DNA: TGTGCCAGCAGCTTAGGAGGGGCGAACACTGAAGCTTTCTTT

V gene: TRBV30
D gene: -
J gene: TRBJ2-3
clone size: -
CDR3 protein: CAWSPDRGIATQYF
CDR3 DNA: TGTGCCTGGAGTCCGGACCGAGGAATTGCCACGCAGTATTTT

V gene: TRBV5-1
D gene: TRBD1
J gene: TRBJ1-1
clone size: -
CDR3 protein: CASSLGQGIEAFF
CDR3 DNA: TGCGCCAGCAGCTTGGGACAGGGAATTGAAGCTTTCTTT

V gene: TRBV6-6
D gene: TRBD2
J gene: TRBJ2-1
clone size: -
CDR3 protein: CASRLGLANEQFF
CDR3 DNA: TGTGCCAGCAGACTGGGACTAGCCAATGAGCAGTTCTTC

V gene: TRBV29-1
D gene: -
J gene: TRBJ2-7
clone size: -
CDR3 protein: CSVEDSPGGHEQYF
CDR3 DNA: TGCAGCGTTGAAGATAGTCCTGGGGGCCACGAGCAGTACTTC

V gene: TRBV11-2
D gene: -
J gene: TRBJ1-1
clone size: -
CDR3 protein: CAGSLDPSVNTEAFF
CDR3 DNA: TGTGCCGGCAGCTTAGACCCCTCGGTGAACACTGAAGCTTTCTTT

V gene: TRBV5-6
D gene: -
J gene: TRBJ1-3
clone size: -
CDR3 protein: CASSLTGFSGNTIYF
CDR3 DNA: TGTGCCAGCAGCTTGACAGGGTTTTCTGGAAACACCATATATTTT

V gene: TRBV27
D gene: -
J gene: TRBJ2-4
clone size: few
CDR3 protein: CASTKANIQYF
CDR3 DNA: TGTGCCAGCACCAAGGCGAACATTCAGTACTTC

V gene: TRBV30
D gene: TRBD1
J gene: TRBJ2-2
clone size: few
CDR3 protein: CAWSKQGWMNTGELFF
CDR3 DNA: TGTGCCTGGAGTAAACAGGGGTGGATGAACACCGGGGAGCTGTTTTTT

V gene: TRBV2
D gene: TRBD1
J gene: TRBJ1-1
clone size: -
CDR3 protein: CASRKNRGPPAEAFF
CDR3 DNA: TGTGCCAGCAGAAAAAACAGGGGGCCGCCGGCTGAAGCTTTCTTT

V gene: TRBV29-1
D gene: -
J gene: TRBJ1-1
clone size: -
CDR3 protein: CSVEGVNTEAFF
CDR3 DNA: TGCAGCGTTGAGGGGGTGAACACTGAAGCTTTCTTT

V gene: TRBV25-1
D gene: TRBD2
J gene: TRBJ2-3
clone size: -
CDR3 protein: CASSEAGGPLYTQYF
CDR3 DNA: TGTGCCAGCAGCGAAGCGGGGGGGCCTTTGTATACGCAGTATTTT

V gene: TRBV29-1
D gene: -
J gene: TRBJ1-2
clone size: few
CDR3 protein: CSVAHGQNYGYTF
CDR3 DNA: TGCAGCGTTGCCCACGGGCAGAACTATGGCTACACCTTC

V gene: TRBV18
D gene: -
J gene: TRBJ2-5
clone size: -
CDR3 protein: CASSATSLETQYF
CDR3 DNA: TGTGCCAGCTCAGCGACTAGTTTAGAGACCCAGTACTTC

V gene: TRBV25-1
D gene: -
J gene: TRBJ2-6
clone size: -
CDR3 protein: CASIKPGANVLTF
CDR3 DNA: TGTGCCAGCATCAAGCCTGGGGCCAACGTCCTGACTTTC

V gene: TRBV2
D gene: TRBD1
J gene: TRBJ2-2
clone size: -
CDR3 protein: CASRSPRGPGELFF
CDR3 DNA: TGTGCCAGCAGATCCCCCAGGGGGCCCGGGGAGCTGTTTTTT

V gene: TRBV28
D gene: -
J gene: TRBJ1-1
clone size: few
CDR3 protein: CASSLNGEAFF
CDR3 DNA: TGTGCCAGCAGTTTAAACGGTGAAGCTTTCTTT

V gene: TRBV6-5
D gene: -
J gene: TRBJ1-4
clone size: -
CDR3 protein: CASSYPGEKLFF
CDR3 DNA: TGTGCCAGCAGTTACCCGGGGGAAAAACTGTTTTTT

V gene: TRBV30
D gene: TRBD1
J gene: TRBJ1-4
clone size: -
CDR3 protein: CAWSAIAGTGVEKLFF
CDR3 DNA: TGTGCCTGGAGTGCCATTGCCGGGACAGGCGTCGAAAAACTGTTTTTT

V gene: TRBV4-2
D gene: -
J gene: TRBJ1-2
clone size: -
CDR3 protein: CASSQGTAYGYTF
CDR3 DNA: TGTGCCAGCAGCCAAGGGACAGCATATGGCTACACCTTC

V gene: TRBV4-1
D gene: -
J gene: TRBJ2-1
clone size: -
CDR3 protein: CASSQELQGQYNEQFF
CDR3 DNA: TGCGCCAGCAGCCAAGAACTACAAGGACAGTACAATGAGCAGTTCTTC

V gene: TRBV29-1
D gene: -
J gene: TRBJ2-7
clone size: -
CDR3 protein: CSVDAGSSYEQYF
CDR3 DNA: TGCAGCGTTGATGCGGGTTCCTCCTACGAGCAGTACTTC

V gene: TRBV27
D gene: -
J gene: TRBJ1-2
clone size: once
CDR3 protein: CASSFQGMYGYTF
CDR3 DNA: TGTGCCAGCAGTTTTCAGGGGATGTATGGCTACACCTTC

V gene: TRBV30
D gene: -
J gene: TRBJ1-6
clone size: few
CDR3 protein: CAWSLGRGGYSPLHF
CDR3 DNA: TGTGCCTGGAGTTTGGGCAGGGGCGGGTATTCACCCCTCCACTTT

V gene: TRBV30
D gene: TRBD1
J gene: TRBJ2-7
clone size: -
CDR3 protein: CAWNSGTGRAYEQYF
CDR3 DNA: TGTGCCTGGAATTCCGGGACAGGGAGGGCCTACGAGCAGTACTTC

V gene: TRBV6-6
D gene: TRBD1
J gene: TRBJ1-6
clone size: few
CDR3 protein: CASSTRGTGVGSPLHF
CDR3 DNA: TGTGCCAGCAGCACACGCGGGACAGGGGTTGGTTCACCCCTCCACTTT

V gene: TRBV6-1
D gene: TRBD1
J gene: TRBJ2-1
clone size: -
CDR3 protein: CASSGRTGQLNKDEQFF
CDR3 DNA: TGTGCCAGCAGTGGCAGGACAGGGCAGTTGAACAAGGATGAGCAGTTCTTC

V gene: TRBV25-1
D gene: -
J gene: TRBJ1-1
clone size: -
CDR3 protein: CASSWSMNTEAFF
CDR3 DNA: TGTGCCAGCAGTTGGAGCATGAACACTGAAGCTTTCTTT

V gene: TRBV7-9
D gene: -
J gene: TRBJ2-5
clone size: -
CDR3 protein: CASRRGPQETQYF
CDR3 DNA: TGTGCCAGCAGGCGGGGACCTCAAGAGACCCAGTACTTC

V gene: TRBV29-1
D gene: TRBD1
J gene: TRBJ1-1
clone size: few
CDR3 protein: CSVQGAVRGTLEAFF
CDR3 DNA: TGCAGCGTCCAGGGGGCGGTGAGGGGAACTTTAGAAGCTTTCTTT

V gene: TRBV30
D gene: -
J gene: TRBJ2-7
clone size: few
CDR3 protein: CAWSNGRSSYEQYF
CDR3 DNA: TGTGCCTGGAGTAATGGGAGGAGCTCCTACGAGCAGTACTTC